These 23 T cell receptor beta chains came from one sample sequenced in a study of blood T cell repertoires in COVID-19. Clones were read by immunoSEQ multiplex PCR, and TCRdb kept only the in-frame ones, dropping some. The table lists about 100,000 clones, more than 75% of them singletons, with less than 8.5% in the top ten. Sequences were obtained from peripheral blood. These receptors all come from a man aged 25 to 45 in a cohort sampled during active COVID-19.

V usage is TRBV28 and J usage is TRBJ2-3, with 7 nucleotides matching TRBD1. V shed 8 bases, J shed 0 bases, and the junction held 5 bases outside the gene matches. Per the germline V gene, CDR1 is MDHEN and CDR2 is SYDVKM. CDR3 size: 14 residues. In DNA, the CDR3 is TGTGCCAGCGATGGGACAGCTAGCACAGATACGCAGTATTTT. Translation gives CASDGTASTDTQYF.

The CDR3 DNA reads TGTGCCAGCAGGCCGGGTGGGGCAGAGGTTGGCGAGCAGTACTTC. Encoded protein: CASRPGGAEVGEQYF. This chain connects TRBV6-5 to TRBJ2-7; a weak D match, TRBD1 (5 bases). Trimming pared 6 bases from V and 6 bases from J, leaving 21 bases between. CDR1 MNHEY and CDR2 SVGAGI come from the germline V gene. The length of the CDR3 is 15 residues.

The CDR3 DNA follows: TGTGCCATCAGTGTTGTTTCCGGGGGTCCCCTCCACTTT. Protein product: CAISVVSGGPLHF. This rearrangement joins TRBV10-3 to TRBJ1-6, with a possible D match to TRBD1 (5 bases). The CDR3 has 13 residues. Between the trimmed V and J ends, which lost 4 bases and 13 bases, there was a span of 14 bases. Germline loops: CDR1 ENHRY, CDR2 SYGVKD.

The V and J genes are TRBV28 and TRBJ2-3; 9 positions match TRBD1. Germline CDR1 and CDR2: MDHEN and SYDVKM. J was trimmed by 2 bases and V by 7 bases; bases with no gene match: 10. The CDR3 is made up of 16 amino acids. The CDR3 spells CASTPLGTGLTDTQYF. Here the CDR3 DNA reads TGTGCCAGCACCCCCTTGGGGACAGGGCTCACAGATACGCAGTATTTT. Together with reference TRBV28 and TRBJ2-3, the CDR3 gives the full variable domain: DVKVTQSSRYLVKRTGEKVFLECVQDMDHENMFWYRQDPGLGLRLIYFSYDVKMKEKGDIPEGYSVSREKKERFSLILESASTNQTSMYLCASTPLGTGLTDTQYFGPGTRLTVL.

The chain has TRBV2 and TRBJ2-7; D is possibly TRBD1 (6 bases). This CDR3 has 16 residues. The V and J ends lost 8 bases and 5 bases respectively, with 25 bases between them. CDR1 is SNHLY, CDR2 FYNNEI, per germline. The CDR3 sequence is CASYAPRAGERDEQYF. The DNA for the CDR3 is TGTGCCAGCTACGCTCCTCGGGCAGGGGAAAGAGACGAGCAGTACTTC. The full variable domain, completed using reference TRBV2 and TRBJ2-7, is EPEVTQTPSHQVTQMGQEVILRCVPISNHLYFYWYRQILGQKVEFLVSFYNNEISEKSEIFDDQFSVERPDGSNFTLKIRSTKLEDSAMYFCASYAPRAGERDEQYFGPGTRLTVT.

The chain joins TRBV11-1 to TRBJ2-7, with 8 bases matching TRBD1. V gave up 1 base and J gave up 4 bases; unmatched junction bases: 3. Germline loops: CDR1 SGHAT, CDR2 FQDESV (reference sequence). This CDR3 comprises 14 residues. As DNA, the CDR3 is TGTGCCAGCAGCTTAGGGACAGGGTTTTACGAGCAGTACTTC. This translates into CASSLGTGFYEQYF.

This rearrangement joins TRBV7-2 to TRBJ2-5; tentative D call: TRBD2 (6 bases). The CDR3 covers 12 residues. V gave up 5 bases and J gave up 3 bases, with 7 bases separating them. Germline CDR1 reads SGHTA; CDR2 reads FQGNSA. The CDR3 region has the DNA TGTGCCAGCAGCGGAGGGGAAGAGACCCAGTACTTC. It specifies CASSGGEETQYF.

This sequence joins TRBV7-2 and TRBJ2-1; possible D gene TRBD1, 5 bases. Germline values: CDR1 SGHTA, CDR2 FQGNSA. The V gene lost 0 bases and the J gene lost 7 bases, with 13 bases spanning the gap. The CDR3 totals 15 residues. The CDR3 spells CASSLAGPGKNEQFF. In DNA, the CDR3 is TGTGCCAGCAGCTTAGCGGGGCCCGGTAAGAATGAGCAGTTCTTC.

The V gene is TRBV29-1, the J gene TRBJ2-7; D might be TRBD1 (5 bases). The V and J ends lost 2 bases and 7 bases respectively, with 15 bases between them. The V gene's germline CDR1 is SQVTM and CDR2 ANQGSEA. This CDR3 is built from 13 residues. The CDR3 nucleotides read TGCAGCGTTGAACCGCAGGGAAAATTGGAGCAGTACTTC. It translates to CSVEPQGKLEQYF.

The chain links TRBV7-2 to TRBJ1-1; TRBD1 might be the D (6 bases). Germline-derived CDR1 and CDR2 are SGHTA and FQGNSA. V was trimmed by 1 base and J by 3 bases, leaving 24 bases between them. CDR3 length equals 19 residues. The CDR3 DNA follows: TGTGCCAGCAGCTTAGGGAGTTTCACAGGGTTTAGAGGGGACACTGAAGCTTTCTTT. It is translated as CASSLGSFTGFRGDTEAFF.

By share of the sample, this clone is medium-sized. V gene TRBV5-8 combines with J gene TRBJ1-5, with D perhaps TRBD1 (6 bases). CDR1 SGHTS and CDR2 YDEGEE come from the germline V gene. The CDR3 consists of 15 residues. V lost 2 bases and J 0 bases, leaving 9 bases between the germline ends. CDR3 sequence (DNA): TGTGCCAGCAGCTTCCAGGGGTATAGCAATCAGCCCCAGCATTTT. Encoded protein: CASSFQGYSNQPQHF.

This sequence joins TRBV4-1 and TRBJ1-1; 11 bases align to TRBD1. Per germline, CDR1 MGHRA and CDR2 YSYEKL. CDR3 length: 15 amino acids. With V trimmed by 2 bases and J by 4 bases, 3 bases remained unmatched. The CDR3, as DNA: TGCGCCAGCAGCCAATTCGGGACAGGGGGCACTGAAGCTTTCTTT. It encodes CASSQFGTGGTEAFF.

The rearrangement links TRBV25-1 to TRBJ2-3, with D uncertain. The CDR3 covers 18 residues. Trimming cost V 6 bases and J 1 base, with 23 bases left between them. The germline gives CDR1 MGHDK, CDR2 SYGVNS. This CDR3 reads CASSTSSAGTSGTDTQYF. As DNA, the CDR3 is TGTGCCAGCAGCACATCATCCGCAGGTACCTCTGGCACAGATACGCAGTATTTT. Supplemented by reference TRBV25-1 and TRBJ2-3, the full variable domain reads EADIYQTPRYLVIGTGKKITLECSQTMGHDKMYWYQQDPGMELHLIHYSYGVNSTEKGDLSSESTVSRIRTEHFPLTLESARPSHTSQYLCASSTSSAGTSGTDTQYFGPGTRLTVL.

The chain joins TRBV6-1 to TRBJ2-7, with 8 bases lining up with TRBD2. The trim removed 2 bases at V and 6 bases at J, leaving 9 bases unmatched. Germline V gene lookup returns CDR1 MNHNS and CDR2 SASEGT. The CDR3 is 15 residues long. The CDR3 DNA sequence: TGTGCCAGCAGTGAACTCCCGGGGGGGCTAGGCGAGCAGTACTTC. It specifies CASSELPGGLGEQYF.

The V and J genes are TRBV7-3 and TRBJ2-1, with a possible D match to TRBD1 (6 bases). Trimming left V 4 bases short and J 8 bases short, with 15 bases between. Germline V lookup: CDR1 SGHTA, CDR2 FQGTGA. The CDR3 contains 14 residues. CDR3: CASSWGLRGDEQFF. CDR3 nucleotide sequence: TGTGCCAGCAGCTGGGGGCTCCGGGGCGATGAGCAGTTCTTC.

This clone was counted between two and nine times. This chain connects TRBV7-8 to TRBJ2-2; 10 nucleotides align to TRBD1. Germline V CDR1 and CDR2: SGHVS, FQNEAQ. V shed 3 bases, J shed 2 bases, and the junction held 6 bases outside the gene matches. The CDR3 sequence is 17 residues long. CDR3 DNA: TGTGCCAGCAGCTTCGGGGGGACAGGGGTTAACACCGGGGAGCTGTTTTTT. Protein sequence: CASSFGGTGVNTGELFF.

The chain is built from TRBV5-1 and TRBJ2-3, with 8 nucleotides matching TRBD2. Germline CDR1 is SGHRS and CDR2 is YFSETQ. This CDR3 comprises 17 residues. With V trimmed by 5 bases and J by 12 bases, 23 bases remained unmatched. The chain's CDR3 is CASRRGAGTADIFRQYF. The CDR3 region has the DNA TGCGCCAGCAGGCGGGGGGCCGGGACCGCCGACATCTTCCGACAGTATTTT. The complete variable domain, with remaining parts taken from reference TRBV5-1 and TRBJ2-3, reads KAGVTQTPRYLIKTRGQQVTLSCSPISGHRSVSWYQQTPGQGLQFLFEYFSETQRNKGNFPGRFSGRQFSNSRSEMNVSTLELGDSALYLCASRRGAGTADIFRQYFGPGTRLTVL.

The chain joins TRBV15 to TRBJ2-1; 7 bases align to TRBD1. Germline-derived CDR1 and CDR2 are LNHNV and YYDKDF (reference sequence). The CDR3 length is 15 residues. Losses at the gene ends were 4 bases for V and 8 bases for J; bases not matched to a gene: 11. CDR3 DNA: TGTGCCACCAGCACAGACAGGGTAGGGAAGGATGAGCAGTTCTTC. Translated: CATSTDRVGKDEQFF.

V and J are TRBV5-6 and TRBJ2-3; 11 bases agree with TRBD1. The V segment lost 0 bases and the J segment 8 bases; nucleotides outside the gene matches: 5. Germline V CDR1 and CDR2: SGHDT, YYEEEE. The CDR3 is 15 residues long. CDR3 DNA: TGTGCCAGCAGCTTGGGGGGACAGGGGGTAGGTACGCAGTATTTT. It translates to CASSLGGQGVGTQYF.

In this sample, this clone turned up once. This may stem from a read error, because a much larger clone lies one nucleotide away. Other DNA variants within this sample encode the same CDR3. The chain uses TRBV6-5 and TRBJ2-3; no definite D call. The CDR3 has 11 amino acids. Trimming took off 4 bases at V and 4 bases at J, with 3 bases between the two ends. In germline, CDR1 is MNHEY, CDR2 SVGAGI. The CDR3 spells CASSSSDTQYF. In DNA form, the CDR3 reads TGTGCCAGCAGTTCGTCAGATACGCAGTATTTT.

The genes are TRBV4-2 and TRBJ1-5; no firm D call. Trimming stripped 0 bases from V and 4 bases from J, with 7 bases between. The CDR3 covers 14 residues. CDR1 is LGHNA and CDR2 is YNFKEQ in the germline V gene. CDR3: CASSQDGVNQPQHF. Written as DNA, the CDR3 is TGTGCCAGCAGCCAAGATGGAGTTAATCAGCCCCAGCATTTT.

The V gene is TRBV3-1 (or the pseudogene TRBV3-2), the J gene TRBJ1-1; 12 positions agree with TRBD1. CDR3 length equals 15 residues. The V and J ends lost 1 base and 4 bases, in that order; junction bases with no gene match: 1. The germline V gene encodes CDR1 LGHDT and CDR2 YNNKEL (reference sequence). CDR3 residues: CASSQGGQGATEAFF. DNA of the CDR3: TGTGCCAGCAGCCAAGGGGGACAGGGGGCCACTGAAGCTTTCTTT.

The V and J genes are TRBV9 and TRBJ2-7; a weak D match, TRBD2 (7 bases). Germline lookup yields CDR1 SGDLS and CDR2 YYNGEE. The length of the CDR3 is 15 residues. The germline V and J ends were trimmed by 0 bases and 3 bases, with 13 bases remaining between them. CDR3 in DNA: TGTGCCAGCAGCGTAGCGGGGGGCGCTTTCTACGAGCAGTACTTC. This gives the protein CASSVAGGAFYEQYF.